This T cell receptor beta chain was recovered during a study of metastatic and nonmetastatic thyroid tumors. TCRdb re-called the PCR reads with MiXCR. This table has approximately 12,000 clones, approximately 25% appearing once. None of the patients had undergone any treatment ahead of thyroid surgery. In this sample, this clone is medium-sized. CDR1 and CDR2 (germline): DFQATT, SNEGSKA (reference sequence). J was trimmed by 9 bases and V by 2 bases; bases with no gene match: 12. CDR3 length: 15 residues. The sequenced sample consisted of tumor tissue. This chain joins TRBV20-1 and TRBJ2-1, with 8 positions matching TRBD2. This clonotype originated in a female donor with papillary thyroid cancer or a benign thyroid nodule (not recorded which). Some clones in this sample may be carry-over from other donors' samples. CDR3 in DNA: TGCAGTGCTAGAACTTATAGCGGGAAGCGCCCTGAGCAGTTCTTC. Protein: CSARTYSGKRPEQFF.